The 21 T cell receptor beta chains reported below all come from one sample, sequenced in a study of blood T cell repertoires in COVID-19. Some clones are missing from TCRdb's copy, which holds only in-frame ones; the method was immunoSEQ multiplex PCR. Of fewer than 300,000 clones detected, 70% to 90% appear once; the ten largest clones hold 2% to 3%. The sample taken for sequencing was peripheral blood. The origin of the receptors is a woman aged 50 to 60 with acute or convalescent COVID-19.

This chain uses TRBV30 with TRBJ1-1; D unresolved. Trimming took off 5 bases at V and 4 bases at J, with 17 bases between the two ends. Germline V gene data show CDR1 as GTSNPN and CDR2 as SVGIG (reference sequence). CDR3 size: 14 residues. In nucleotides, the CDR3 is TGTGCCTGGCTGAACAGAGGGCTTGGCACTGAAGCTTTCTTT. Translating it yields CAWLNRGLGTEAFF.

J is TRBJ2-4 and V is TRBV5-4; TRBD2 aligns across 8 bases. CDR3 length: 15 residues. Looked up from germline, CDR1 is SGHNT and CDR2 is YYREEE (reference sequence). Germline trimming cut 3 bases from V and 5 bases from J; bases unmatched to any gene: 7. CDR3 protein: CASSSFLSGENIQYF. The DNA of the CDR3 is TGTGCCAGCAGCTCTTTCCTTAGCGGGGAAAACATTCAGTACTTC.

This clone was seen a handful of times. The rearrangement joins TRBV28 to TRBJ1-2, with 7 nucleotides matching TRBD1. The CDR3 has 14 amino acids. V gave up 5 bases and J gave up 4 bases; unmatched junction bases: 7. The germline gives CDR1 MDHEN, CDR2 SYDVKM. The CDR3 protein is CASSRVDRLYGYTF. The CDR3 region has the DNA TGTGCCAGCAGTCGCGTGGACAGGCTCTATGGCTACACCTTC.

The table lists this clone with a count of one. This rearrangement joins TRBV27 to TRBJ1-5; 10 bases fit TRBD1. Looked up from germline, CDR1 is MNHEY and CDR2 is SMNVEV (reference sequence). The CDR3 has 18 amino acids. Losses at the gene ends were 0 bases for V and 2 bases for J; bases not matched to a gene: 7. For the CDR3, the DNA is TGTGCCAGCAGTTTATCCCCGCTGGACAGGGGGGGCAATCAGCCCCAGCATTTT. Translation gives CASSLSPLDRGGNQPQHF.

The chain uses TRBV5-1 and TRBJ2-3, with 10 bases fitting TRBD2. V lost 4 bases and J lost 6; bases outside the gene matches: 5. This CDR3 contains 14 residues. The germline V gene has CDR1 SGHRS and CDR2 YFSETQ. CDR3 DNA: TGCGCCAGCAGCATCAGCGGGAGGGTCGATACGCAGTATTTT. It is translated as CASSISGRVDTQYF.

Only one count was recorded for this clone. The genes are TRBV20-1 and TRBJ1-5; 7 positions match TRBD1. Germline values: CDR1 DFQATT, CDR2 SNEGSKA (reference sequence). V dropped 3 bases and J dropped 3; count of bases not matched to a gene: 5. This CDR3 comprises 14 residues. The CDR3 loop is CSASLGQYNQPQHF. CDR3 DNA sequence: TGCAGTGCTAGTTTGGGACAGTACAATCAGCCCCAGCATTTT.

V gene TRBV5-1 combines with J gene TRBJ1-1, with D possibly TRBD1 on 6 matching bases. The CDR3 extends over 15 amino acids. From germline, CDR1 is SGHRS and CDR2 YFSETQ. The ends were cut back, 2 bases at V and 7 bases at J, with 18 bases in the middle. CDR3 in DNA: TGCGCCAGCAGCTTTTTGGGGCAAGCAGGGGTTGAAGCTTTCTTT. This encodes CASSFLGQAGVEAFF.

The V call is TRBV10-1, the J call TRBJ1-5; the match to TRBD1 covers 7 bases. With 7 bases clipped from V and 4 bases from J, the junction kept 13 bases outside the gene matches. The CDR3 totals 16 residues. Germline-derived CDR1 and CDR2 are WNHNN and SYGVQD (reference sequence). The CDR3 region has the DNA TGCGCCAGCAAGTGTCCGGGACAGCAAGAAAATCAGCCCCAGCATTTT. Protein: CASKCPGQQENQPQHF.

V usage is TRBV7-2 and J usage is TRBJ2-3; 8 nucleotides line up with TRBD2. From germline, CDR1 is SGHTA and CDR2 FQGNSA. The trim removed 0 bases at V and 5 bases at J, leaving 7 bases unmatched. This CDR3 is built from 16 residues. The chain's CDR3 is CASSLAFGRAGDTQYF. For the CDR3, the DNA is TGTGCCAGCAGCTTAGCTTTCGGGAGGGCAGGAGATACGCAGTATTTT.

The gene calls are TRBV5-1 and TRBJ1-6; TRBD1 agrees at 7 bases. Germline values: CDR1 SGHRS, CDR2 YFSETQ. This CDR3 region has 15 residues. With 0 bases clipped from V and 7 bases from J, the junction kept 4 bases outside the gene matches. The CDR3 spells CASSLEGARNSPLHF. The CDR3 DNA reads TGCGCCAGCAGCTTGGAGGGGGCGCGGAATTCACCCCTCCACTTT. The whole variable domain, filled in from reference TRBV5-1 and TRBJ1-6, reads KAGVTQTPRYLIKTRGQQVTLSCSPISGHRSVSWYQQTPGQGLQFLFEYFSETQRNKGNFPGRFSGRQFSNSRSEMNVSTLELGDSALYLCASSLEGARNSPLHFGNGTRLTVT.

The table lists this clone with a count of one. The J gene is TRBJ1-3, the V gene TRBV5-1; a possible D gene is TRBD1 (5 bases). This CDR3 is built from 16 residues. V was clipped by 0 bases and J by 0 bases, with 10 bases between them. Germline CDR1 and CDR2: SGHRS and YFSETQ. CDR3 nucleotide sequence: TGCGCCAGCAGCTTGGGGGGCATTTTCTCTGGAAACACCATATATTTT. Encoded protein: CASSLGGIFSGNTIYF.

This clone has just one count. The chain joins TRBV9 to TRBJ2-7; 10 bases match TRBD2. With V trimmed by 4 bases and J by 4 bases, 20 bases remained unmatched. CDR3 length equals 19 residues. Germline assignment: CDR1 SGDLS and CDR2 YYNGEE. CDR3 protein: CASSPPGGGKREGGYEQYF. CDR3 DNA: TGTGCCAGCAGCCCCCCCGGGGGGGGCAAGCGGGAGGGGGGGTACGAGCAGTACTTC.

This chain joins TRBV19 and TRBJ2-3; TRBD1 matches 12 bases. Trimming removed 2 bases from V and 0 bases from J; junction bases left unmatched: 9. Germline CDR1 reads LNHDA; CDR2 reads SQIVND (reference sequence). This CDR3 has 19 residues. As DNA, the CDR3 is TGTGCCAGTAGTATAACCGGGACAGGGGGCCGAGCTAGCACAGATACGCAGTATTTT. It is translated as CASSITGTGGRASTDTQYF.

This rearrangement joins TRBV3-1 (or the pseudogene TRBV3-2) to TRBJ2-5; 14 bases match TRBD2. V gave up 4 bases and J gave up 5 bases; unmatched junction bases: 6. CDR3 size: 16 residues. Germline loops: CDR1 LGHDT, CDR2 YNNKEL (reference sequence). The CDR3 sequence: CASSPGLAGAFETQYF. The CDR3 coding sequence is TGTGCCAGCAGCCCGGGACTAGCGGGAGCGTTCGAGACCCAGTACTTC.

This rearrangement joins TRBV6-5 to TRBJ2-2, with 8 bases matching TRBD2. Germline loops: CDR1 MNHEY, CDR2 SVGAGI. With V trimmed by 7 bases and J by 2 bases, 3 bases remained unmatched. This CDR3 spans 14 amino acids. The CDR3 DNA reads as TGTGCCAGCAAGCGGGGGTTAAACACCGGGGAGCTGTTTTTT. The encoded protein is CASKRGLNTGELFF.

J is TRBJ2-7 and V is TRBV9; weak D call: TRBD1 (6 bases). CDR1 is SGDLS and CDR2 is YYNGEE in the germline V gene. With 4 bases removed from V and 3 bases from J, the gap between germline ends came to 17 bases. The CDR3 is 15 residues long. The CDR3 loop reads CASSYRDTGDYEQYF. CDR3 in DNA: TGTGCCAGCAGCTACCGGGACACCGGGGACTACGAGCAGTACTTC.

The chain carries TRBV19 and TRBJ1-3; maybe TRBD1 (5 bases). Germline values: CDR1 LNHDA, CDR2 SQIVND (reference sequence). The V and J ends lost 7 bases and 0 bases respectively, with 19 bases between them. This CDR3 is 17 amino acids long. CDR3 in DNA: TGTGCCAGTATGAGCAGGGCCGGAAAAAACTCTGGAAACACCATATATTTT. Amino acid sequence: CASMSRAGKNSGNTIYF. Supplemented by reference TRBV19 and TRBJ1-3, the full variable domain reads DGGITQSPKYLFRKEGQNVTLSCEQNLNHDAMYWYRQDPGQGLRLIYYSQIVNDFQKGDIAEGYSVSREKKESFPLTVTSAQKNPTAFYLCASMSRAGKNSGNTIYFGEGSWLTVV.

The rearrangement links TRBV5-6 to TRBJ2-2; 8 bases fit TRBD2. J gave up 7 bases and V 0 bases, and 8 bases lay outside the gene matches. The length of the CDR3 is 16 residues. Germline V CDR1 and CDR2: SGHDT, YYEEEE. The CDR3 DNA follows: TGTGCCAGCAGCTTGGCAGGGTCGGGAGGGATCGGGGAGCTGTTTTTT. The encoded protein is CASSLAGSGGIGELFF.

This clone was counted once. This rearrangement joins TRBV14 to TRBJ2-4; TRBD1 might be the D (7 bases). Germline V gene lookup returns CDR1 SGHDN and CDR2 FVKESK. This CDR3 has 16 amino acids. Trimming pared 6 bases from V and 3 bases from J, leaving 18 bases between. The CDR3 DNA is TGTGCCAGCAGTCCGCAGGGGGGCTTCGGCAAAAACATTCAGTACTTC. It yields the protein CASSPQGGFGKNIQYF.

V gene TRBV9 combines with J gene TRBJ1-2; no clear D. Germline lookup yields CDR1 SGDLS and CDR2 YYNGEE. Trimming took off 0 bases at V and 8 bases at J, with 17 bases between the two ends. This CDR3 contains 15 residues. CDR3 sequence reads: CASSVEYYDGEGYTF. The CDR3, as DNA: TGTGCCAGCAGCGTAGAGTATTACGACGGAGAAGGCTACACCTTC. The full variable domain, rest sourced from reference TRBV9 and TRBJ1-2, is DSGVTQTPKHLITATGQRVTLRCSPRSGDLSVYWYQQSLDQGLQFLIQYYNGEERAKGNILERFSAQQFPDLHSELNLSSLELGDSALYFCASSVEYYDGEGYTFGSGTRLTVV.

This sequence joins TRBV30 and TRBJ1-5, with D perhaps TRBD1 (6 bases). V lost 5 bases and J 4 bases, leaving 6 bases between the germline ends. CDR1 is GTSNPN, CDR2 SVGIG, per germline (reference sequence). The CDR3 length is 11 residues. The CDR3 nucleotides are TGTGCCTGGGGACAGAATCAGCCCCAGCATTTT. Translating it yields CAWGQNQPQHF.